This T cell receptor (beta chain) was sequenced in a study of post-analysis software for immune sequencing data. The TCR beta cDNA libraries carried unique molecular identifiers. TCRdb re-derived calls from the PCR reads in MiXCR, one entry per CDR3 protein. The table lists about 570,000 distinct CDR3 sequences, 30% to 40% of them singletons, with roughly 6% in the top ten. Points from the study as a whole: Higher frequency in patients than in controls was seen for about five TRBV segments, with TRBV5-6, TRBV5-1 and TRBV20-1 among them.

In the case of this clonotype: Its antigen is as yet unknown.

The CDR3 is made up of 15 amino acids. Germline V gives CDR1 SGHRS, CDR2 YFSETQ. Deletions cut 3 bases from V and 3 bases from J, with 16 bases between. The origin of this receptor is a girl younger than 18 with multiple sclerosis. Input material: blood. The chain combines TRBV5-1 with TRBJ2-7; D is possibly TRBD2 (7 bases). The CDR3 loop is CASSWGGLTHYEQYF. In nucleotides, the CDR3 is TGCGCCAGCAGCTGGGGGGGCCTAACGCACTACGAGCAGTACTTC.